Sequencing of this TCR beta chain was carried out in a study of cytomegalovirus exposure and HLA in healthy donors. Researchers ran the PCR with 60 Vbeta and 13 Jbeta primers. Method: immunoSEQ multiplex PCR; TCRdb's copy keeps in-frame clones and lacks some. The table has some 180,000 clones, 77% seen once. The V gene lost 4 bases and the J gene lost 2 bases, with 2 bases spanning the gap. Germline V gene lookup returns CDR1 SEHNR and CDR2 FQNEAQ (reference sequence). This CDR3 is 11 amino acids long. With regard to this clone: What it binds is not known.

Study-level findings and limits: Specificity of three CMV-associated chains for CMV antigens was verified in vitro. Across all donors, roughly uniform sequencing depth was an assumption of the presence/absence analyses.

The chain joins TRBV7-9 to TRBJ2-5; D not resolved. This TCR was recovered from a young man in good health and CMV-seronegative. The sequenced sample consisted of PBMCs. The CDR3 DNA follows: TGTGCCAGCAGCTCACAAGAGACCCAGTACTTC. Its protein is CASSSQETQYF. Together with reference TRBV7-9 and TRBJ2-5, the CDR3 gives the full variable domain: DTGVSQNPRHKITKRGQNVTFRCDPISEHNRLYWYRQTLGQGPEFLTYFQNEAQLEKSRLLSDRFSAERPKGSFSTLEIQRTEQGDSAMYLCASSSQETQYFGPGTRLLVL.